A selection of T cell receptor beta chains follows, all from one sample in a study of blood T cell repertoires in COVID-19. Data came from immunoSEQ multiplex PCR; TCRdb stores just in-frame clones and leaves some out. Of a few hundred thousand clones listed, about 89% are singletons. The sequencing input was peripheral blood. All receptors derive from a woman in her forties or fifties with acute or convalescent COVID-19. Each CDR3 is given without its conserved first and last residue.

v_call,cdr3_length,j_call,cdr3_aa
TRBV5-1,14,TRBJ1-3,ASSLGGTGSGNTIY
TRBV7-2,14,TRBJ1-5,ASSPRTGDSNQPQH
TRBV2,13,TRBJ2-1,ASISTSGRNNEQF
TRBV5-4,9,TRBJ2-3,ASSFGRELY
TRBV5-5,13,TRBJ1-1,ASSLGPLEGTEAF
TRBV18,12,TRBJ1-2,ASSQGAGDYGYT
TRBV6-1,14,TRBJ2-1,ASSDPTGVIYNEQF
TRBV6-5,10,TRBJ1-2,ASKGQGQACT
TRBV16,12,TRBJ1-5,ASSPSGGNQPQH
TRBV7-6,13,TRBJ2-2,ASSSGTGNTGELF
TRBV5-1,12,TRBJ1-4,ASSLSRGDEKLF
TRBV9,18,TRBJ2-7,ASSVSTQTGGTSGSPEQY
TRBV28,12,TRBJ2-1,ASSLPSINNEQF
TRBV5-4,12,TRBJ2-7,ASSLGTLSYEQY
TRBV6-4,12,TRBJ2-3,ASSDGTSTDTQY
TRBV30,12,TRBJ2-1,ASGRPSSYNEQF
TRBV9,15,TRBJ2-1,ASSVVAGTSGYNEQF
TRBV9,13,TRBJ2-3,ASSPYLAGWDTQY
TRBV9,14,TRBJ2-7,ASSVSSGTGFYEQY
TRBV27,12,TRBJ2-3,ASSFWLSTDTQY
TRBV5-1,13,TRBJ1-3,ASSPTGQGGNTIY
TRBV18,19,TRBJ1-1,ASSPNPGHRAFTGSDTEAF
TRBV30,12,TRBJ2-7,AWSVGTGYDEQY
TRBV28,11,TRBJ2-7,ASRLREAYEQY
TRBV21-1,14,TRBJ2-7,ASSKDRTEISYEQY
TRBV7-2,13,TRBJ2-1,ASSLVRGALNEQF
TRBV28,11,TRBJ1-6,ASSLQGRSPLH
TRBV30,14,TRBJ1-1,AWSAGQGASYTEAF
TRBV3-1/TRBV3-2,11,TRBJ2-7,ASSQRLDYEQY
TRBV9,12,TRBJ1-2,ASSVGQGNYGYT
TRBV2,10,TRBJ2-7,ATSGQDYEQY
TRBV28,12,TRBJ1-3,ASSSSGSGNTIY
TRBV7-3,12,TRBJ1-1,ASSFGAGNTEAF
TRBV7-3,11,TRBJ1-1,ASSSGRGTEAF
TRBV19,14,TRBJ2-7,ASSISLAAVSYEQY
TRBV9,13,TRBJ2-7,ASSVDGSSSYEQY
TRBV7-3,13,TRBJ1-1,ASSLRQGTNTEAF
TRBV4-1,14,TRBJ2-1,ASSQGLLATTNEQF
TRBV25-1,14,TRBJ2-3,ASSDLLAGFTDTQY
TRBV28,12,TRBJ2-1,ASSMTSEYNEQF
TRBV19,13,TRBJ2-1,ASSRPGTSRGEQF
TRBV5-6,13,TRBJ2-3,ASSSGLDRTDTQY
TRBV5-4,10,TRBJ2-2,ASSQGPGELF
TRBV7-9,12,TRBJ2-3,ASTKGEVTDTQY
TRBV28,12,TRBJ1-2,ASSSRPGQYGYT
TRBV20-1,9,TRBJ2-3,KLERGDTQY
TRBV15,15,TRBJ1-5,ATSRTGGAVGKMTQH
TRBV9,14,TRBJ2-5,ASSVEDRGSAETQY
TRBV5-1,16,TRBJ1-1,ASSLAQRASVSGTEAF
TRBV5-1,19,TRBJ1-4,ASSSTPVGQGAYSTNEKLF
TRBV7-3,12,TRBJ1-1,ASSWGGGNTEAF
TRBV5-4,11,TRBJ1-1,ASRKQGFGEAF
TRBV19,11,TRBJ1-2,ASSAGLLYGYT
TRBV5-1,13,TRBJ2-5,ASSRRGVIGETQY
TRBV5-1,12,TRBJ1-2,ASSLSVTTYGYT
TRBV4-3,10,TRBJ1-1,ASSQVKGEAF
TRBV7-8,13,TRBJ2-7,ASSLALQETYEQY
TRBV2,12,TRBJ1-2,ASNRRDRGDGYT
TRBV3-1/TRBV3-2,16,TRBJ2-2,ASSQDSLWGRYTGELF